This T cell receptor (beta chain) was sequenced during a study of vaccination effects on CD4 cells after COVID-19. Assay: immunoSEQ multiplex PCR; the TCRdb copy retains only in-frame clones and omits some. The table lists about 64,000 clones, roughly 80% of them singletons, with roughly 2% in the top ten. From germline, CDR1 is LNHDA and CDR2 SQIVND (reference sequence). V was clipped by 9 bases and J by 6 bases; unmatched bases: 10. This CDR3 has 13 amino acids. Viral peptide pools were used in the ViraFEST assay to expand antigen-specific CD4+ T cells, and sequencing came afterward. When around nine days of culture had elapsed, CD4+ T cells were isolated. Either the mRNA-1273 or the BNT162b2 vaccine was given to participants as two doses. About this clone: Its antigen is not identified.

This clonotype originated in a human donor who received a COVID-19 vaccine. This material consisted of CD4+ T cells from PBMCs cultured with HCoV-OC43 spike peptides, taken after COVID-19 vaccination. Subset described: HCoV-OC43 spike overlapping peptide pool stimulation. The V gene is TRBV19, the J gene TRBJ1-2; 7 bases match TRBD1. CDR3 residues: CARGKDRVNGYTF. Here the CDR3 DNA reads TGTGCCAGGGGGAAAGACAGGGTGAATGGCTACACCTTC.